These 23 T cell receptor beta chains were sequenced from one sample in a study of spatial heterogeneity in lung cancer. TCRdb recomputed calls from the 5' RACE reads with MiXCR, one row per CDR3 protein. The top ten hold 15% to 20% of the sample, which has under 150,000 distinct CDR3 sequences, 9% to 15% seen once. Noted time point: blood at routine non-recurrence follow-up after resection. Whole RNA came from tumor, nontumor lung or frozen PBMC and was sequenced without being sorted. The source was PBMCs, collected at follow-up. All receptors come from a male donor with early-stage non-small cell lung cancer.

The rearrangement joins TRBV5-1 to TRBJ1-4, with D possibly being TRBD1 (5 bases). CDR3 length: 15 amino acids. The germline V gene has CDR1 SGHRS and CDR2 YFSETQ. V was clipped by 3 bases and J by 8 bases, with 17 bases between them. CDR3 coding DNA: TGCGCCAGCAGCTCGCAGGGACTCCGGGGGGAAAAACTGTTTTTT. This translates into CASSSQGLRGEKLFF.

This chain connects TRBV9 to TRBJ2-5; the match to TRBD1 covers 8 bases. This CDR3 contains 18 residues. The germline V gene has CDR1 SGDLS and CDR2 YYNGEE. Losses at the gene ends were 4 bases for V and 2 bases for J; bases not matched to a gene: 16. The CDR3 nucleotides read TGTGCCAGCAGCCCCTTTCGTTCCGGGACAGGTGGTCAAGAGACCCAGTACTTC. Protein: CASSPFRSGTGGQETQYF.

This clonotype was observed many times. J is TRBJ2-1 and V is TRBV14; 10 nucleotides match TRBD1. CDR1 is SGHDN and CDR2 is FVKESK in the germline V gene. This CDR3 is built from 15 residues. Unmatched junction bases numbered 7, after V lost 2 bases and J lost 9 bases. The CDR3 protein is CASSQQDRGLSEQFF. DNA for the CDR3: TGTGCCAGCAGCCAACAGGACAGGGGGTTGAGTGAGCAGTTCTTC.

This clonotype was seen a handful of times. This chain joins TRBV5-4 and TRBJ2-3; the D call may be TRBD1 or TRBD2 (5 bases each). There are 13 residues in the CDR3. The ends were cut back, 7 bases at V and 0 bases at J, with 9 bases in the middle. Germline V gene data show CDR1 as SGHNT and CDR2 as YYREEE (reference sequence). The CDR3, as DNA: TGTGCCAGCGGTCGGGGCAGCACAGATACGCAGTATTTT. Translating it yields CASGRGSTDTQYF.

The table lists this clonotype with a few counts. The CDR3 loop is CASSLIAGTSGGKEQFF. The CDR3 DNA is TGTGCCAGCAGCTTAATCGCCGGGACTAGCGGGGGAAAGGAGCAGTTCTTC. This chain links TRBV11-2 with TRBJ2-1, with 14 nucleotides matching TRBD2. The CDR3 contains 17 residues. Germline CDR1 is SGHAT and CDR2 is FQNNGV. V lost 2 bases and J lost 10; bases outside the gene matches: 10.

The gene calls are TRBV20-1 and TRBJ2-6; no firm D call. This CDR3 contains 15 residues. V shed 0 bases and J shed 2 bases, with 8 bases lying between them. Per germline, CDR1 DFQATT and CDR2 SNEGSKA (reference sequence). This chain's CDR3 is CSARERVTGANVLTF. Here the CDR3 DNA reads TGCAGTGCTAGAGAAAGGGTCACTGGGGCCAACGTCCTGACTTTC.

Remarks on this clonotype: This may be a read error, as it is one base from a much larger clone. For the CDR3, the DNA is TGTGCCAGCAGCGAGGACAGCCAAGAGACCCAGTACTTC. It yields the protein CASSEDSQETQYF. The chain joins TRBV13 to TRBJ2-5; maybe TRBD1 (6 bases). The CDR3 length is 13 residues. The ends were cut back, 5 bases at V and 1 base at J, with 8 bases in the middle. The V gene's germline CDR1 is PRHDT and CDR2 FYEKMQ (reference sequence).

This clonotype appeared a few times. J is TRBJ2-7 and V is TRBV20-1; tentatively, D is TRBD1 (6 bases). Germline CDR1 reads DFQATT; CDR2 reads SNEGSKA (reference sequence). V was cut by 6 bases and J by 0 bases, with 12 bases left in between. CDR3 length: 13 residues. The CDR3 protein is CSARQASSYEQYF. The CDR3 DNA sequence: TGCAGTGCCCGACAGGCAAGCTCCTACGAGCAGTACTTC.

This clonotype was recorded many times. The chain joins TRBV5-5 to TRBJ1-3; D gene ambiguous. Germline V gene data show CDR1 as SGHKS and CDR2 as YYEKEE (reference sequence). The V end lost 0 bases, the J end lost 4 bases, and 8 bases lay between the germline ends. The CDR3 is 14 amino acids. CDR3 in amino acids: CASSLGGIGNTIYF. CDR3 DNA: TGTGCCAGCAGCTTGGGAGGGATAGGAAACACCATATATTTT.

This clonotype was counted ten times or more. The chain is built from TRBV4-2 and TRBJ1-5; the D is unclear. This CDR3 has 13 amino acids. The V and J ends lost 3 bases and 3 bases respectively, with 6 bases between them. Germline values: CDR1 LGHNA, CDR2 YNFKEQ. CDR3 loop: CASSQQVNQPQHF. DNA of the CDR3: TGTGCCAGCAGCCAGCAGGTCAATCAGCCCCAGCATTTT.

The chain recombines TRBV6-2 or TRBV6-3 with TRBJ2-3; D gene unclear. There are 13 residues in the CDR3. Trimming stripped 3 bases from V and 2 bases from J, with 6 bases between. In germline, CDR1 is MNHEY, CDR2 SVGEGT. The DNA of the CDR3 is TGTGCCAGCAGTTATTCTCCCACAGATACGCAGTATTTT. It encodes CASSYSPTDTQYF.

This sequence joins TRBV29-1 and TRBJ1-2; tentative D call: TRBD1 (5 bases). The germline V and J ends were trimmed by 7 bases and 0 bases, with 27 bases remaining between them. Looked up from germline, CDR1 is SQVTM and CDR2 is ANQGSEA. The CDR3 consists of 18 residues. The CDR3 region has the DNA TGCAGCGAATGCCTCGGGACTCCCATTCGCCCCTCTAACTATGGCTACACCTTC. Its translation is CSECLGTPIRPSNYGYTF.

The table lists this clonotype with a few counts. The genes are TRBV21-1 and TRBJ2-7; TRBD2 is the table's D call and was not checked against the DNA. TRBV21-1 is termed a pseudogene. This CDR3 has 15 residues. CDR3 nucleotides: TGTGCCAGCAGCAAAGTTGGAGGGGAACCCTACGAGCAGTACTTC. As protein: CASSKVGGEPYEQYF.

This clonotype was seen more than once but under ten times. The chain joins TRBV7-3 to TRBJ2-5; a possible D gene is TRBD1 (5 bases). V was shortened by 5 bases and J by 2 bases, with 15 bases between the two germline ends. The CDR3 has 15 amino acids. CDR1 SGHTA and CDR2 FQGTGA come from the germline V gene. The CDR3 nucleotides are TGTGCCAGCAGCCTCCAGATGGGGCCTCAAGAGACCCAGTACTTC. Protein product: CASSLQMGPQETQYF.

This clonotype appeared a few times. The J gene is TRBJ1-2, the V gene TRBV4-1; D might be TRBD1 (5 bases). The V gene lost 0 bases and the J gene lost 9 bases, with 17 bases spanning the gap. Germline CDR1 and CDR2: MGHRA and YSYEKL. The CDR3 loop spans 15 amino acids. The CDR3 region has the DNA TGCGCCAGCAGCCAAGATCAAGGGCAGGGTTGGAGCTACACCTTC. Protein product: CASSQDQGQGWSYTF.

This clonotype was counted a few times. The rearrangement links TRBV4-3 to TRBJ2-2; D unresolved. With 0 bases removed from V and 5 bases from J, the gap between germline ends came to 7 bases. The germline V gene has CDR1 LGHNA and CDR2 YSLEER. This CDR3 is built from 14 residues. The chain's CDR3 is CASSQETLTGELFF. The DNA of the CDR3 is TGCGCCAGCAGCCAAGAAACTCTGACCGGGGAGCTGTTTTTT.

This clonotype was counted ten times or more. The CDR3 region is CSARGRLAGIWDTQYF. The DNA of the CDR3 is TGCAGTGCTAGAGGCAGACTAGCGGGCATATGGGATACGCAGTATTTT. The chain uses TRBV20-1 and TRBJ2-3; 10 nucleotides line up with TRBD2. With V trimmed by 1 base and J by 6 bases, 10 bases remained unmatched. The CDR3 is 16 amino acids. Germline CDR1 and CDR2: DFQATT and SNEGSKA (reference sequence).

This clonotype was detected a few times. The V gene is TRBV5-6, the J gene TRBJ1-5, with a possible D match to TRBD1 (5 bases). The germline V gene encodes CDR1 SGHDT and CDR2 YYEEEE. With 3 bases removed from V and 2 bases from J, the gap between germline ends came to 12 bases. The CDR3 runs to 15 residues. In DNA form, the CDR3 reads TGTGCCAGCAGCTACTGGGACTCGGGCAATCAGCCCCAGCATTTT. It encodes CASSYWDSGNQPQHF. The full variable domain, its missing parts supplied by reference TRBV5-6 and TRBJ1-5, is DAGVTQSPTHLIKTRGQQVTLRCSPKSGHDTVSWYQQALGQGPQFIFQYYEEEERQRGNFPDRFSGHQFPNYSSELNVNALLLGDSALYLCASSYWDSGNQPQHFGDGTRLSIL.

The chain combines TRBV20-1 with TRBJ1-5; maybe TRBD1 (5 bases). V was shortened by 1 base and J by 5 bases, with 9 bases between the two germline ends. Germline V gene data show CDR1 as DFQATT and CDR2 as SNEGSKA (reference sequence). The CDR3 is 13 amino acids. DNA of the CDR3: TGCAGTGCTAGAGTTGGGGGATATCAGCCCCAGCATTTT. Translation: CSARVGGYQPQHF.

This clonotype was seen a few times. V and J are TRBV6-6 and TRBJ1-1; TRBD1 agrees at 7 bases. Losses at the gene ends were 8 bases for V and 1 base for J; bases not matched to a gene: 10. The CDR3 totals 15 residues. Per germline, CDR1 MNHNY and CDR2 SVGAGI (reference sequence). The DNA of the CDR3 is TGTGCCAGCGCGGATTCGGGACAGAGGAACACTGAAGCTTTCTTT. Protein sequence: CASADSGQRNTEAFF.

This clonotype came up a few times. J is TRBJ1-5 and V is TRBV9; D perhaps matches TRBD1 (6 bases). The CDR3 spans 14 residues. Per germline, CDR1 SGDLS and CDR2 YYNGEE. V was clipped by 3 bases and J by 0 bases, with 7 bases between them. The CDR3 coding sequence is TGTGCCAGCAGCGCGGACAGTAGCAATCAGCCCCAGCATTTT. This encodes CASSADSSNQPQHF.

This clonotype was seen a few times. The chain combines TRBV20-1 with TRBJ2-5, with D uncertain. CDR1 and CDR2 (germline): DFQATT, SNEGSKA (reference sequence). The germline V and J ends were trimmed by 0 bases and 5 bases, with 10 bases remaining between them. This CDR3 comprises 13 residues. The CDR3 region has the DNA TGCAGTGCTAGAGATCCTCCAATTGAGACCCAGTACTTC. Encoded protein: CSARDPPIETQYF.

CDR3 sequence reads: CASSAPGQGALYEQFF. The CDR3 DNA reads as TGTGCCAGCAGCGCGCCGGGACAGGGGGCGCTATATGAGCAGTTCTTC. V gene TRBV7-8 combines with J gene TRBJ2-1, with 12 bases identical to TRBD1. This CDR3 region has 16 residues. The germline V gene has CDR1 SGHVS and CDR2 FQNEAQ. V lost 5 bases to trimming and J lost 8 bases; unmatched junction nucleotides: 10.